Following are 20 T cell receptor beta chains from one sample sequenced in a study of cytomegalovirus exposure and HLA in healthy donors. PCR involved 60 Vbeta and 13 Jbeta primers. The repertoire was sequenced with immunoSEQ multiplex PCR; TCRdb's copy has only in-frame clones and lacks some. This table has 70,000 to 95,000 clones, 70% to 90% appearing once. Source material: PBMCs. These receptors were obtained from a man in his late teens or twenties in good health and CMV-seronegative.

CDR3 in amino acids: CASTDAKDSEETQYF. Here the CDR3 DNA reads TGTGCCAGCACCGACGCGAAGGACAGCGAAGAGACCCAGTACTTC. The rearrangement uses TRBV2 and TRBJ2-5; TRBD1 might be the D (6 bases). Germline-derived CDR1 and CDR2 are SNHLY and FYNNEI. Trimming shortened V by 7 bases and J by 3 bases, and 18 bases separated the two germline ends. The CDR3 has 15 amino acids.

CDR3 sequence: CASSGRDSSYEQYF. Written as DNA, the CDR3 is TGTGCCAGCAGTGGACGGGACAGCTCCTACGAGCAGTACTTC. The chain couples TRBV5-6 to TRBJ2-7; TRBD1 agrees at 7 bases. This CDR3 spans 14 amino acids. V lost 5 bases and J lost 0; bases outside the gene matches: 5. Germline V CDR1 and CDR2: SGHDT, YYEEEE.

V is TRBV5-1 and J is TRBJ2-1, with 13 bases identical to TRBD2. Germline V gives CDR1 SGHRS, CDR2 YFSETQ. The CDR3 sequence is 15 residues long. The V gene end was trimmed by 3 bases and the J gene end by 4 bases; junction bases not matched to a gene: 1. In DNA form, the CDR3 reads TGCGCCAGCAGCTGGGGACTAGCGGGGTACAATGAGCAGTTCTTC. It yields the protein CASSWGLAGYNEQFF.

V is TRBV4-2 and J is TRBJ2-5; the D gene is possibly TRBD2 (5 bases). The DNA end lines up better with TRBJ2-7; the J call may be wrong. Germline V gene data show CDR1 as LGHNA and CDR2 as YNFKEQ. This CDR3 is 17 amino acids long. DNA for the CDR3: TGTGCCAGCAGCCAATTCGCATCGGGGATAAGCTCCTACGAGCAGTACTTC. It translates to CASSQFASGISSYEQYF.

CDR3 in DNA: TGTGCCAGCAGTGGGGGAGCTCTCCTGGTGGAAAAACTGTTTTTT. Encoded protein: CASSGGALLVEKLFF. The rearrangement uses TRBV6-1 and TRBJ1-4, with no clear D. The V gene's germline CDR1 is MNHNS and CDR2 SASEGT. The CDR3 contains 15 residues. The V end was cut by 4 bases, the J end by 8 bases, with 17 bases between.

V is TRBV7-2 and J is TRBJ2-3; tentatively, D is TRBD2 (5 bases). This CDR3 is 15 amino acids long. CDR1 is SGHTA, CDR2 FQGNSA, per germline. The V end was cut by 7 bases, the J end by 5 bases, with 19 bases between. CDR3 residues: CASTSGIKPGDTQYF. CDR3 coding DNA: TGTGCCAGCACATCCGGGATCAAACCCGGAGATACGCAGTATTTT.

V is TRBV4-1 and J is TRBJ1-6, with D perhaps matching TRBD1 (5 bases). The length of the CDR3 is 16 residues. Germline lookup yields CDR1 MGHRA and CDR2 YSYEKL. Trimming took 5 bases from V and 7 from J, leaving 18 bases between them. The CDR3, as DNA: TGCGCCAGCAGCTCCAGGGTCCAGGCGTCGAATTCACCCCTCCACTTT. Protein sequence: CASSSRVQASNSPLHF.

This sequence joins TRBV11-2 and TRBJ2-2, with TRBD1 matching 7 bases. The germline CDR1 and CDR2 sequences are SGHAT and FQNNGV. This CDR3 has 16 residues. V gave up 4 bases and J gave up 7 bases; unmatched junction bases: 12. In nucleotides, the CDR3 is TGTGCCAGCAGCTCCGCCTCCGGGACAGACGTCGGGGAGCTGTTTTTT. This encodes CASSSASGTDVGELFF. The complete variable domain, with remaining parts taken from reference TRBV11-2 and TRBJ2-2, reads EAGVAQSPRYKIIEKRQSVAFWCNPISGHATLYWYQQILGQGPKLLIQFQNNGVVDDSQLPKDRFSAERLKGVDSTLKIQPAKLEDSAVYLCASSSASGTDVGELFFGEGSRLTVL.

The chain combines TRBV7-3 with TRBJ2-3; perhaps TRBD2 as D (6 bases). V was clipped by 6 bases and J by 4 bases, with 17 bases between them. This CDR3 has 15 amino acids. The germline gives CDR1 SGHTA, CDR2 FQGTGA. The CDR3 loop reads CASSPGGAGSDTQYF. CDR3 DNA sequence: TGTGCCAGCAGTCCGGGCGGGGCGGGCTCAGATACGCAGTATTTT.

This clone was observed a handful of times. The rearrangement uses TRBV2 and TRBJ2-5, with D perhaps TRBD1 (6 bases). This CDR3 spans 17 amino acids. V was clipped by 2 bases and J by 1 base, with 17 bases between them. Germline V gene sequence: CDR1 SNHLY, CDR2 FYNNEI. This CDR3 reads CASSEFPGPGAQETQYF. CDR3 DNA: TGTGCCAGCAGTGAATTCCCGGGTCCAGGGGCCCAAGAGACCCAGTACTTC.

V is TRBV6-1 and J is TRBJ2-7; possible D gene TRBD1, 6 bases. CDR1 is MNHNS and CDR2 is SASEGT in the germline V gene. The CDR3 runs to 14 residues. V was clipped by 2 bases and J by 1 base, with 9 bases between them. The CDR3 DNA reads as TGTGCCAGCAGTGAATTAGGACAGTCCTACGAGCAGTACTTC. Translated, it gives CASSELGQSYEQYF.

The chain is built from TRBV28 and TRBJ1-2; the D gene is possibly TRBD1 (5 bases). With 10 bases removed from V and 6 bases from J, the gap between germline ends came to 15 bases. This CDR3 region has 12 residues. Germline lookup yields CDR1 MDHEN and CDR2 SYDVKM. In DNA, the CDR3 is TGTGCCACCAACCTATCAGGGAATGGCTACACCTTC. It encodes CATNLSGNGYTF.

The chain couples TRBV7-8 to TRBJ1-2; possible D gene TRBD1, 6 bases. CDR3 size: 14 residues. The germline V gene encodes CDR1 SGHVS and CDR2 FQNEAQ. V was pared by 5 bases and J by 1 base, with 11 bases between. This chain's CDR3 is CASSPGHFNYGYTF. As DNA, the CDR3 is TGTGCCAGCAGCCCGGGACACTTTAACTATGGCTACACCTTC. The full variable domain, with the rest looked up from reference TRBV7-8 and TRBJ1-2, is GAGVSQSPRYKVAKRGQDVALRCDPISGHVSLFWYQQALGQGPEFLTYFQNEAQLDKSGLPSDRFFAERPEGSVSTLKIQRTQQEDSAVYLCASSPGHFNYGYTFGSGTRLTVV.

The rearrangement uses TRBV10-3 and TRBJ1-3, with a tentative D call TRBD1 (5 bases). V shed 2 bases and J shed 0 bases, with 5 bases lying between them. The CDR3 loop spans 14 amino acids. From germline, CDR1 is ENHRY and CDR2 SYGVKD. The CDR3 spells CAISEQGSGNTIYF. CDR3 DNA sequence: TGTGCCATCAGTGAGCAGGGCTCTGGAAACACCATATATTTT.

The count of this clone is one. The chain is built from TRBV4-1 and TRBJ2-7, with 9 bases aligning to TRBD1. The CDR3 length is 16 residues. Per germline, CDR1 MGHRA and CDR2 YSYEKL. V trimming: 1 base; J trimming: 5 bases; junction bases outside the gene matches: 9. The CDR3 DNA sequence: TGCGCCAGCAGCCAAGTGCCGGGACAGGGAACCCACGAGCAGTACTTC. Its protein is CASSQVPGQGTHEQYF.

The V gene is TRBV11-2, the J gene TRBJ1-5; D call uncertain. Trimming stripped 2 bases from V and 9 bases from J, with 17 bases between. Germline CDR1 SGHAT, CDR2 FQNNGV. This CDR3 has 15 amino acids. CDR3 amino acids: CASSLNPTPGGPQHF. The CDR3 coding sequence is TGTGCCAGCAGCTTAAACCCCACTCCGGGAGGGCCCCAGCATTTT.

CDR3 sequence (DNA): TGTGCCAGCAGCCCTCCCCAGGCCTCTGGGGCCAACGTCCTGACTTTC. Its translation is CASSPPQASGANVLTF. The V gene is TRBV9, the J gene TRBJ2-6, with D hard to call. The germline V and J ends were trimmed by 4 bases and 0 bases, with 11 bases remaining between them. Looked up from germline, CDR1 is SGDLS and CDR2 is YYNGEE. This CDR3 is 16 amino acids long.

This chain uses TRBV2 with TRBJ1-2; weak D call: TRBD1 (5 bases). Germline V lookup: CDR1 SNHLY, CDR2 FYNNEI. Trimming stripped 5 bases from V and 2 bases from J, with 15 bases between. The CDR3 runs 15 residues. The DNA for the CDR3 is TGTGCCAGCAGTAGCAGACCCGGGGGGAACTATGGCTACACCTTC. It encodes CASSSRPGGNYGYTF.

This chain connects TRBV19 to TRBJ1-1; 12 positions agree with TRBD1. Per germline, CDR1 LNHDA and CDR2 SQIVND (reference sequence). The CDR3 sequence is 18 residues long. Unmatched junction bases numbered 10, after V lost 2 bases and J lost 3 bases. The CDR3 region is CASSIHTSRDRGHTEAFF. The DNA for the CDR3 is TGTGCCAGTAGTATACACACGTCTAGGGACAGGGGGCACACTGAAGCTTTCTTT.

The V and J genes are TRBV5-5 and TRBJ2-1; perhaps TRBD2 as D (6 bases). Per the germline V gene, CDR1 is SGHKS and CDR2 is YYEKEE (reference sequence). Between the trimmed V and J ends, which lost 4 bases and 1 base, there was a span of 15 bases. The CDR3 sequence is 16 residues long. The DNA of the CDR3 is TGTGCCAGCAGCCCTTCTGGGACTTTGTCCTACAATGAGCAGTTCTTC. Its protein product is CASSPSGTLSYNEQFF.